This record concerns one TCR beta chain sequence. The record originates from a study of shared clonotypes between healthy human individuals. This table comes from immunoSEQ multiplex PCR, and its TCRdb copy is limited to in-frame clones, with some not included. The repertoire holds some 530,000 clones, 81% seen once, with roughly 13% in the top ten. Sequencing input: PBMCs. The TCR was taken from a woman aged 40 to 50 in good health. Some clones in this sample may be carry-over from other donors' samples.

The CDR3 region has the DNA TGTGCCAGTAGTACCTCGAGCTGGGCCAAAAACATTCAGTACTTC. This codes for CASSTSSWAKNIQYF. J is TRBJ2-4 and V is TRBV19; the D is unclear. There are 15 residues in the CDR3. The ends were cut back, 4 bases at V and 1 base at J, with 11 bases in the middle. CDR1 and CDR2 (germline): LNHDA, SQIVND (reference sequence).